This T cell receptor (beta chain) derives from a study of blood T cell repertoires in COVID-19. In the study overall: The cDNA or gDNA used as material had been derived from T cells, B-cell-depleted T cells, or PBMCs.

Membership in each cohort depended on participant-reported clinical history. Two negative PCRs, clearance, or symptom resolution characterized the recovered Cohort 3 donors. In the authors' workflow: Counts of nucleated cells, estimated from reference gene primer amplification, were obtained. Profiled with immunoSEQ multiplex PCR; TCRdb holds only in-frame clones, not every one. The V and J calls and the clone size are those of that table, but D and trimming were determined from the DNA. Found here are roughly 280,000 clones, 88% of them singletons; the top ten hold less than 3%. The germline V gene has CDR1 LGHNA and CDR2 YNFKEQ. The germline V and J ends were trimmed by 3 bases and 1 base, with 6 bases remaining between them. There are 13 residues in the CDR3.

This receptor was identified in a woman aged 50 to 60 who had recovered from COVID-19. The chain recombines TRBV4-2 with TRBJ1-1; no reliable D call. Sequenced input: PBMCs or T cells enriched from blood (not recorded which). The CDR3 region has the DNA TGTGCCAGCAGCCAGGGCAGGAACACTGAAGCTTTCTTT. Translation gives CASSQGRNTEAFF.